This T cell receptor beta chain was sequenced during a study of blood T cell repertoires in COVID-19 (dated by TCRdb to about 2020). In terms of the full investigation: Samples covering the acute and convalescent phases of COVID-19 were provided by collaborators in the United States, Italy and Spain. Where available, HLA class I and class II types were obtained from metadata supplied by the sample provider rather than from assay-based typing. The prospective study material was composed of cDNA or gDNA derived from T cells, B-cell-depleted T cells, or PBMCs. The sample metadata nearly always contained a de-identified subject ID, COVID-19 status, age in years and sex. Samples came from the ongoing ImmuneRACE study (first 160 participants) plus 1,254 subjects from 6 global collaborators. The repertoires were released in a freely available public database intended as a resource for research on the immune response to SARS-CoV-2. The dataset comprised deeply sampled blood TCRbeta repertoires from subjects exposed to, actively infected with, or recovered from COVID-19.

Study-wide findings and limitations: The quantity of clinical and demographic metadata differed by source and by participant and was supplied without curation.

On this clone: Its antigen remains unidentified. No base quality values were provided; no much bigger clone lies one nucleotide off.

The collaborating institutions used their own protocols to collect whole blood in K2EDTA tubes. For TCRbeta analysis, collaborator samples were shipped as frozen whole blood, as isolated PBMCs, or as DNA extracted from either sample type. TCRbeta CDR3 regions were amplified from genomic DNA using the immunoSEQ Assay, a bias-controlled multiplex PCR. The authors' analysis ran thus. The number of nucleated cells in each sample was estimated from the amplification of reference gene primers within the assay. To quantify the absolute abundance of each unique TCRbeta CDR3 rearrangement, sequence reads were collapsed and filtered. Productive Simpson clonality was computed per sample as the square root of Simpson's diversity index over productive rearrangements. Sourced from immuneACCESS, this table was stored by TCRdb with only in-frame sequences that have V and J called. A share of the clones is absent; for the studies checked, an unresolved V gene accounts for under half, and the remainder has no known explanation. D and trimming were read from the DNA, whereas the V and J calls and clone size are those reported in that table. The sample table holds about 260,000 clones, of which less than 90% were seen once. Of the sample, roughly 1.8% falls within the top ten clones.

At the junction V is shortened by 1 base and J by 0 bases; bases outside the gene matches: 6. The CDR1 and CDR2 encoded by the germline V gene are MGHRA and YSYEKL. Measured from the cysteine to the phenylalanine, the CDR3 is 16 residues long. Just CDR3 DNA is preserved here, 48 bases in frame from base 1. This clonotype was sampled from a man between 25 and 39 years old with active or convalescent COVID-19. The specimen sequenced was peripheral blood. This receptor chain uses TRBV4-1 and TRBJ2-7, and TRBD1 aligns with 7 junction nucleotides. The bases are TGCGCCAGCAGCCAAGGACAGGGCGTCAACTCCTACGAGCAGTACTTC. Translated, it reads CASSQGQGVNSYEQYF.